The 17 T cell receptor beta chains presented below share a single source sample, sequenced in a study of blood T cell repertoires in COVID-19. Assay used: immunoSEQ multiplex PCR; TCRdb lists only in-frame clones, some missing. The table has more than 100,000 clones, 87% seen once. The specimen sequenced was peripheral blood. The source of these receptors is a woman aged 55 to 70 with acute or convalescent COVID-19.

In nucleotides, the CDR3 is TGTGCCAGCAGTTTAAGTTCCATTCCGGCCCAGCATTTT. Translated, it gives CASSLSSIPAQHF. V gene TRBV28 combines with J gene TRBJ1-5, with D unclear. Per germline, CDR1 MDHEN and CDR2 SYDVKM. The ends were cut back, 2 bases at V and 11 bases at J, with 13 bases in the middle. This CDR3 is 13 amino acids long.

This clone showed up just once. The chain employs TRBV3-1 (or the pseudogene TRBV3-2) and TRBJ1-4; the D is unclear. Germline loops: CDR1 LGHDT, CDR2 YNNKEL (reference sequence). The CDR3 has 15 amino acids. Trimming left V 0 bases short and J 10 bases short, with 15 bases between. The CDR3 is CASSQDPGLGGKLFF. CDR3 DNA: TGTGCCAGCAGCCAAGATCCCGGGCTGGGAGGAAAACTGTTTTTT.

This chain joins TRBV28 and TRBJ1-1; 7 bases agree with TRBD1. This CDR3 comprises 15 residues. J was trimmed by 5 bases and V by 3 bases; bases with no gene match: 9. Germline V gene sequence: CDR1 MDHEN, CDR2 SYDVKM. Written as DNA, the CDR3 is TGTGCCAGCAGTTTGGATACAGGGGTGGGGACTGAAGCTTTCTTT. This codes for CASSLDTGVGTEAFF.

The chain is built from TRBV6-5 and TRBJ2-2; D is possibly TRBD2 (6 bases). This CDR3 spans 16 amino acids. Per germline, CDR1 MNHEY and CDR2 SVGAGI. V gave up 0 bases and J gave up 3 bases, with 11 bases separating them. CDR3 sequence (DNA): TGTGCCAGCAGTTACTCGTCGGGAGTTGACACCGGGGAGCTGTTTTTT. It codes for CASSYSSGVDTGELFF.

The chain uses TRBV7-2 and TRBJ1-5; the D gene is possibly TRBD1 (6 bases). Germline values: CDR1 SGHTA, CDR2 FQGNSA. The CDR3 has 15 residues. Trimming stripped 4 bases from V and 0 bases from J, with 10 bases between. This chain's CDR3 is CASSSDSYSNQPQHF. Written as DNA, the CDR3 is TGTGCCAGCAGCTCGGACAGCTATAGCAATCAGCCCCAGCATTTT.

The V call is TRBV19, the J call TRBJ2-3; 11 bases map to TRBD2. V lost 1 base to trimming and J lost 4 bases; unmatched junction nucleotides: 10. This CDR3 has 18 amino acids. CDR1 and CDR2 from the germline V gene are LNHDA and SQIVND (reference sequence). The CDR3 region is CASSIGASSGRPADTQYF. The CDR3 nucleotides are TGTGCCAGTAGTATAGGCGCATCTAGCGGGAGGCCGGCAGATACGCAGTATTTT.

The chain employs TRBV18 and TRBJ2-5, with D possibly matching TRBD2 (5 bases). Germline CDR1 is KGHSH and CDR2 is LQKENI. CDR3 length: 14 amino acids. The V gene lost 6 bases and the J gene lost 4 bases, with 15 bases spanning the gap. The CDR3 DNA reads TGTGCCAGCTCGCCGGACCCGGCGGGAGAGACCCAGTACTTC. It translates to CASSPDPAGETQYF.

The V call is TRBV19, the J call TRBJ1-5; D is unresolved. With 4 bases removed from V and 5 bases from J, the gap between germline ends came to 9 bases. CDR1 is LNHDA and CDR2 is SQIVND in the germline V gene (reference sequence). CDR3 length equals 13 residues. Here the CDR3 reads CASSTGTDQPQHF. In DNA form, the CDR3 reads TGTGCCAGTAGTACAGGTACGGATCAGCCCCAGCATTTT. Using reference TRBV19 and TRBJ1-5 for the parts outside the CDR3, the full variable domain is DGGITQSPKYLFRKEGQNVTLSCEQNLNHDAMYWYRQDPGQGLRLIYYSQIVNDFQKGDIAEGYSVSREKKESFPLTVTSAQKNPTAFYLCASSTGTDQPQHFGDGTRLSIL.

The chain carries TRBV6-2 or TRBV6-3 and TRBJ2-7, with 8 bases matching TRBD2. Germline V gene sequence: CDR1 MNHEY, CDR2 SVGEGT. V lost 2 bases to trimming and J lost 7 bases; unmatched junction nucleotides: 16. The CDR3 runs to 17 residues. Written as DNA, the CDR3 is TGTGCCAGCAGTTACCCCGGGAGGGGCACGGGAGGAACGGAGCAGTACGTC. This encodes CASSYPGRGTGGTEQYV.

A single count supports this clone. The CDR3 reads CASSTKVENTEAFF. In DNA form, the CDR3 reads TGTGCCAGCAGTACTAAGGTCGAGAACACTGAAGCTTTCTTT. The J gene is TRBJ1-1, the V gene TRBV3-1 (or the pseudogene TRBV3-2); D not certain. Per germline, CDR1 LGHDT and CDR2 YNNKEL (reference sequence). Trimming took 6 bases from V and 1 from J, leaving 12 bases between them. CDR3 length: 14 residues.

The gene calls are TRBV28 and TRBJ2-7, with a possible D match to TRBD2 (7 bases). Germline V lookup: CDR1 MDHEN, CDR2 SYDVKM. There are 15 residues in the CDR3. Trimming took 7 bases from V and 0 from J, leaving 16 bases between them. As DNA, the CDR3 is TGTGCCAGCATAGGGGGGGCAGGGTTCTCCTACGAGCAGTACTTC. Protein product: CASIGGAGFSYEQYF.

This clone was seen a single time. The chain recombines TRBV3-1 (or the pseudogene TRBV3-2) with TRBJ1-3, with 7 bases that match TRBD1. Germline CDR1 is LGHDT and CDR2 is YNNKEL (reference sequence). CDR3 size: 16 residues. Trimming at V came to 4 bases and at J to 0 bases, leaving 6 bases not matched to a gene. The CDR3, as DNA: TGTGCCAGCAGCCCCTATCGGGACAGCTCTGGAAACACCATATATTTT. Its translation: CASSPYRDSSGNTIYF.

The chain joins TRBV3-1 (or the pseudogene TRBV3-2) to TRBJ1-2; D call uncertain. V lost 2 bases to trimming and J lost 8 bases, with 12 bases between them. This CDR3 region has 13 residues. Germline V gives CDR1 LGHDT, CDR2 YNNKEL (reference sequence). The CDR3 DNA is TGTGCCAGCAGCCAATCAGAAATCGGGGGCTACACCTTC. This codes for CASSQSEIGGYTF.

V usage is TRBV9 and J usage is TRBJ1-6, with D perhaps matching TRBD1 (5 bases). With 4 bases removed from V and 4 bases from J, the gap between germline ends came to 15 bases. Looked up from germline, CDR1 is SGDLS and CDR2 is YYNGEE. The CDR3 spans 16 residues. In DNA, the CDR3 is TGTGCCAGCAGCCCTGGGGGAGGGTCGTATAATTCACCCCTCCACTTT. As protein: CASSPGGGSYNSPLHF. The full variable domain, in which reference TRBV9 and TRBJ1-6 provide the parts outside the CDR3, is DSGVTQTPKHLITATGQRVTLRCSPRSGDLSVYWYQQSLDQGLQFLIQYYNGEERAKGNILERFSAQQFPDLHSELNLSSLELGDSALYFCASSPGGGSYNSPLHFGNGTRLTVT.

This clone was counted once. This sequence joins TRBV28 and TRBJ2-3; 7 bases match TRBD2. Germline V gives CDR1 MDHEN, CDR2 SYDVKM. The CDR3 totals 15 residues. V was clipped by 2 bases and J by 6 bases; unmatched bases: 8. The CDR3 loop is CASSLGGSARDTQYF. The CDR3 DNA reads as TGTGCCAGCAGTTTAGGCGGGAGCGCTCGCGATACGCAGTATTTT.

The chain employs TRBV28 and TRBJ1-3; the D is unclear. Per germline, CDR1 MDHEN and CDR2 SYDVKM. The CDR3 is 12 amino acids. Trimming removed 6 bases from V and 7 bases from J, with 10 bases in between. CDR3 sequence (DNA): TGTGCCAGCAGCTTCCGAGCGAACACCATATATTTT. This codes for CASSFRANTIYF.

This chain links TRBV29-1 with TRBJ2-7; 10 bases line up with TRBD2. The CDR3 length is 13 residues. The germline gives CDR1 SQVTM, CDR2 ANQGSEA. The CDR3 nucleotides are TGCAGGATCGGGACTAGCGCATCCTACGAGCAGTACGTC. Its protein is CRIGTSASYEQYV.